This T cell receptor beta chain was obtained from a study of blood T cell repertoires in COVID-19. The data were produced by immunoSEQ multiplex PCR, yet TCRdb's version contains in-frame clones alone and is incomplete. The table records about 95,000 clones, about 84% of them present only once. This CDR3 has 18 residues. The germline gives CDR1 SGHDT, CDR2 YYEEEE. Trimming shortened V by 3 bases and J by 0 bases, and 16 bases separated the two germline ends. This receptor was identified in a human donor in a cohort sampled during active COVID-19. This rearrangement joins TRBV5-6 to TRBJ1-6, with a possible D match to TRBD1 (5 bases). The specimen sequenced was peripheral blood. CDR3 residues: CASSWGDLSHSYNSPLHF. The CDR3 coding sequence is TGTGCCAGCAGCTGGGGGGACCTTTCCCACTCCTATAATTCACCCCTCCACTTT.